These 2 T cell receptor beta chains were all obtained from the same sample, sequenced in a study of blood T cell repertoires in COVID-19. This table comes from immunoSEQ multiplex PCR, and its TCRdb copy is limited to in-frame clones, with some not included. The sample consists of almost 250,000 clones, 80% to 90% of them appearing once. The sample taken for sequencing was PBMCs or T cells enriched from blood (not recorded which). The receptors shown here come from a woman under 40 who had recovered from COVID-19.

J is TRBJ1-1 and V is TRBV30, with D possibly being TRBD1 (5 bases). Between the trimmed V and J ends, which lost 0 bases and 3 bases, there was a span of 14 bases. CDR1 is GTSNPN and CDR2 is SVGIG in the germline V gene (reference sequence). CDR3 size: 15 residues. The CDR3 reads CAWSVLSTGDTEAFF. The CDR3, as DNA: TGTGCCTGGAGTGTACTGAGTACAGGCGACACTGAAGCTTTCTTT.

This sequence joins TRBV3-1 (or the pseudogene TRBV3-2) and TRBJ2-7, with D tentatively TRBD2 (5 bases). The V end was cut by 8 bases, the J end by 3 bases, with 11 bases between. The CDR3 consists of 12 residues. Germline CDR1 is LGHDT and CDR2 is YNNKEL (reference sequence). DNA for the CDR3: TGTGCCAGCTCTCAGCGGAGCTACGAGCAGTACTTC. Translated: CASSQRSYEQYF.